These 19 T cell receptor beta chains originate from one sample sequenced in a study of CD8+CD57+ T cells in acquired aplastic anemia. Sequenced patients had shown CD8+CD57+ cell expansion by flow cytometry. The template for TCR beta VDJ and CDR3 sequence profiling was genomic DNA. TCRdb reprocessed the reads with MiXCR, giving one entry per CDR3 protein. The table has roughly 160,000 distinct CDR3 sequences, 71% seen once; the top ten hold approximately 42%. Sequencing used sorted CD4+, CD8+, or CD8+CD57+ T cells (not recorded which) from PBMCs. Source of these receptors: a human donor with aplastic anemia.

The chain combines TRBV2 with TRBJ2-1; 13 bases agree with TRBD2. V lost 8 bases to trimming and J lost 8 bases; unmatched junction nucleotides: 6. Germline V gene lookup returns CDR1 SNHLY and CDR2 FYNNEI. The CDR3 sequence is 14 residues long. CDR3 loop: CASWGTSGMDEQFF. CDR3 sequence (DNA): TGTGCCAGCTGGGGGACTAGCGGGATGGATGAGCAGTTCTTC.

The genes are TRBV9 and TRBJ2-7; 8 bases are a match to TRBD1. Germline trimming cut 0 bases from V and 3 bases from J; bases unmatched to any gene: 5. Per the germline V gene, CDR1 is SGDLS and CDR2 is YYNGEE. This CDR3 contains 15 residues. Written as DNA, the CDR3 is TGTGCCAGCAGCGTAGCGGCAGGGGGCATCTACGAGCAGTACTTC. Its protein product is CASSVAAGGIYEQYF.

About this clonotype itself: A much more abundant neighbour one base away suggests this may be a read error. V usage is TRBV24-1 and J usage is TRBJ2-7; either TRBD1 or TRBD2 may supply D (5 bases each). Deletions cut 6 bases from V and 4 bases from J, with 21 bases between. The CDR3 covers 16 residues. Per germline, CDR1 KGHDR and CDR2 SFDVKD. CDR3 loop: CATSLVSSVGAYEQYV. CDR3 in DNA: TGTGCCACCAGTTTAGTTTCATCAGTCGGGGCTTACGAGCAGTACGTC.

CDR3 in amino acids: CASSVSGLNEKLFF. CDR3 nucleotides: TGTGCCAGCAGCGTTTCGGGACTTAATGAAAAACTGTTTTTT. V and J are TRBV9 and TRBJ1-4; tentatively, D is TRBD1 (5 bases). V lost 2 bases, J lost 4 bases, and 9 bases lay in between. The germline gives CDR1 SGDLS, CDR2 YYNGEE. This CDR3 is 14 amino acids long.

The V call is TRBV20-1, the J call TRBJ2-7, with TRBD1 matching 11 bases. Trimming cost V 5 bases and J 6 bases; bases outside gene matches: 9. The germline CDR1 and CDR2 sequences are DFQATT and SNEGSKA (reference sequence). This CDR3 region has 14 residues. The CDR3 nucleotides read TGCAGTGCTGCTGGACCGGGACAGGGGGGCGAGCAGTACTTC. It is translated as CSAAGPGQGGEQYF.

The rearrangement links TRBV9 to TRBJ2-1; D is unresolved. Germline V CDR1 and CDR2: SGDLS, YYNGEE. V was pared by 0 bases and J by 9 bases, with 7 bases between. This CDR3 has 12 amino acids. The CDR3 nucleotides are TGTGCCAGCAGCGTAGAGAAGGGTGAGCAGTTCTTC. Its translation: CASSVEKGEQFF.

The rearrangement links TRBV27 to TRBJ2-3; perhaps TRBD2 as D (6 bases). The length of the CDR3 is 11 residues. V was clipped by 11 bases and J by 6 bases, with 12 bases between them. Germline V lookup: CDR1 MNHEY, CDR2 SMNVEV (reference sequence). CDR3 DNA: TGTGCCGCCCGGGGGTTTGATACGCAGTATTTT. This translates into CAARGFDTQYF.

The V gene is TRBV5-1, the J gene TRBJ2-7; 15 bases fit TRBD2. CDR1 and CDR2 from the germline V gene are SGHRS and YFSETQ. The CDR3 sequence is 19 residues long. Losses at the gene ends were 4 bases for V and 1 base for J; bases not matched to a gene: 12. The CDR3 nucleotides read TGCGCCAGCAGCGCCTGGACTAGCGGGGGGGCCGAGGGTTCCTACGAGCAGTACTTC. The encoded protein is CASSAWTSGGAEGSYEQYF.

CDR3 in amino acids: CASTSLGVGTEAFF. Here the CDR3 DNA reads TGTGCCAGCACCTCGTTAGGGGTTGGCACTGAAGCTTTCTTT. The J gene is TRBJ1-1, the V gene TRBV25-1, with D possibly matching TRBD1 (5 bases). The CDR3 spans 14 residues. Per germline, CDR1 MGHDK and CDR2 SYGVNS. V lost 7 bases to trimming and J lost 4 bases, with 16 bases between them.

J is TRBJ2-1 and V is TRBV5-4; tentatively, D is TRBD1 (6 bases). This CDR3 comprises 14 residues. V shed 0 bases and J shed 9 bases, with 13 bases lying between them. CDR1 and CDR2 (germline): SGHNT, YYREEE (reference sequence). In DNA, the CDR3 is TGTGCCAGCAGCTTGGAGGCAGGGGTAGGTGAGCAGTTCTTC. This encodes CASSLEAGVGEQFF.

This rearrangement joins TRBV10-1 to TRBJ2-1; 12 bases line up with TRBD2. This CDR3 spans 16 amino acids. Germline V CDR1 and CDR2: WNHNN, SYGVQD (reference sequence). The J segment lost 5 bases and the V segment lost 3 bases, leaving 5 bases of the junction unmatched. CDR3 residues: CASSDPRLAGDNEQFF. Written as DNA, the CDR3 is TGCGCCAGCAGTGACCCAAGACTAGCGGGAGACAATGAGCAGTTCTTC.

This rearrangement joins TRBV12-3 or TRBV12-4 to TRBJ1-2; D gene ambiguous. This CDR3 has 13 amino acids. The V end was cut by 1 base, the J end by 4 bases, with 7 bases between. For the CDR3, the DNA is TGTGCCAGCAGTTTAGGGGCCATCTATGGCTACACCTTC. Translating it yields CASSLGAIYGYTF.

The gene calls are TRBV20-1 and TRBJ2-7; D gene ambiguous. CDR1 is DFQATT and CDR2 is SNEGSKA in the germline V gene (reference sequence). CDR3 size: 13 residues. The germline V and J ends were trimmed by 1 base and 6 bases, with 13 bases remaining between them. DNA for the CDR3: TGCAGTGCTAGAGGAGGCAGAGTCCTCGAGCAGTACTTC. Protein sequence: CSARGGRVLEQYF.

The chain uses TRBV20-1 and TRBJ2-7, with D perhaps being TRBD1 or TRBD2 (5 bases each). The CDR3 consists of 14 residues. Germline CDR1 reads DFQATT; CDR2 reads SNEGSKA (reference sequence). V was shortened by 2 bases and J by 2 bases, with 13 bases between the two germline ends. CDR3 nucleotide sequence: TGCAGTGCTAGACCCAGGGACCGCACCTACGAGCAGTACTTC. Translating gives CSARPRDRTYEQYF.

The genes are TRBV27 and TRBJ2-5, with D perhaps TRBD1 (6 bases). V was trimmed by 8 bases and J by 6 bases, leaving 13 bases between them. The CDR3 has 12 amino acids. Germline assignment: CDR1 MNHEY and CDR2 SMNVEV (reference sequence). Written as DNA, the CDR3 is TGTGCCAGCTCACAGGGAACGAAGACCCAGTACTTC. It translates to CASSQGTKTQYF.

This clonotype came up a few times. This chain uses TRBV6-5 with TRBJ2-3, with 12 positions matching TRBD1. Germline-derived CDR1 and CDR2 are MNHEY and SVGAGI. The CDR3 covers 17 residues. J lost 6 bases, V lost 4 bases, and 11 bases had no gene match. The CDR3 loop reads CASSLISGTGGWDTQYF. CDR3 in DNA: TGTGCCAGCAGTTTGATTTCCGGGACAGGGGGCTGGGATACGCAGTATTTT.

The gene calls are TRBV29-1 and TRBJ2-7; no clear D gene. Germline loops: CDR1 SQVTM, CDR2 ANQGSEA. The CDR3 has 12 residues. The V end was cut by 4 bases, the J end by 0 bases, with 7 bases between. This CDR3 reads CSVGASSYEQYF. As DNA, the CDR3 is TGCAGCGTTGGGGCATCCTCCTACGAGCAGTACTTC.

The chain employs TRBV2 and TRBJ2-1; no firm D call. The CDR3 extends over 12 amino acids. CDR1 is SNHLY and CDR2 is FYNNEI in the germline V gene. Trimming pared 0 bases from V and 12 bases from J, leaving 9 bases between. CDR3: CASSEARLLQFF. The CDR3 DNA sequence: TGTGCCAGCAGTGAAGCACGCCTCCTGCAGTTCTTC.

In this sample, this clonotype is medium-sized. The rearrangement uses TRBV10-3 and TRBJ2-1, with D uncertain. Trimming took off 10 bases at V and 4 bases at J, with 11 bases between the two ends. Germline assignment: CDR1 ENHRY and CDR2 SYGVKD. The CDR3 consists of 12 residues. This chain's CDR3 is CASVDDYNEQFF. In nucleotides, the CDR3 is TGTGCCAGCGTTGACGATTACAATGAGCAGTTCTTC.